This T cell receptor (beta chain) emerged from a study of CD8 T cells in ankylosing spondylitis. As to this clonotype: Its antigen is unidentified.

Study findings and constraints: Seven to nine highly homologous variants made up a TCR beta motif that seemed to typify ankylosing spondylitis blood.

The CDR3 has 16 residues. Per the germline V gene, CDR1 is MNHNS and CDR2 is SASEGT. V shed 7 bases, J shed 9 bases, and the junction held 14 bases outside the gene matches. It was by quantitative 5'-RACE with molecular barcodes that TCR beta libraries were made. TCRdb re-called the 5' RACE reads through MiXCR, storing one row per CDR3 protein. Of 150,000 to 200,000 distinct CDR3 sequences in the sample, roughly 13% were seen once. Sequencing used blood, either unsorted or a sorted T cell fraction (not recorded which). This chain uses TRBV6-1 with TRBJ2-1; 11 bases map to TRBD2. This TCR was recovered from a female donor with ankylosing spondylitis or in good health (not recorded which). Here the CDR3 DNA reads TGTGCCAGCACCAATCTCGGGACTAGCGGCAGACCTGAGCAGTTCTTC. It specifies CASTNLGTSGRPEQFF.